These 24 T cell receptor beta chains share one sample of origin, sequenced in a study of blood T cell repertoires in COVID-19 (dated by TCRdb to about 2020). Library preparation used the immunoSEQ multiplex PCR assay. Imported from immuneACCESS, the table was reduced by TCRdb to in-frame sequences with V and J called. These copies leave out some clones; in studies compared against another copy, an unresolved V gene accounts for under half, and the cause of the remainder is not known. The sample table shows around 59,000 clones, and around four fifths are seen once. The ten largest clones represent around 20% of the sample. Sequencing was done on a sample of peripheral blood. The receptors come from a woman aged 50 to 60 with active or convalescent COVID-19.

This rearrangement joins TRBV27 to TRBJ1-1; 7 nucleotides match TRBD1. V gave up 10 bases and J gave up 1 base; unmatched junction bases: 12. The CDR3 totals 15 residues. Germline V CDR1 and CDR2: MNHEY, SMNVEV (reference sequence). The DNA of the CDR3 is TGTGCCATTCCCCGGGACAGAACTTGGAACACTGAAGCTTTCTTT. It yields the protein CAIPRDRTWNTEAFF.

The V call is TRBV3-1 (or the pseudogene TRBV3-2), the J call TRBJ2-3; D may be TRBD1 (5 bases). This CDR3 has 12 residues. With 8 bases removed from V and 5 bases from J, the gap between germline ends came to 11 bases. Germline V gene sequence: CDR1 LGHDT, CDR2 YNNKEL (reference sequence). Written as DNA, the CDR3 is TGTGCCAGCCGTTCAAGGGGAGATACGCAGTATTTT. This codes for CASRSRGDTQYF.

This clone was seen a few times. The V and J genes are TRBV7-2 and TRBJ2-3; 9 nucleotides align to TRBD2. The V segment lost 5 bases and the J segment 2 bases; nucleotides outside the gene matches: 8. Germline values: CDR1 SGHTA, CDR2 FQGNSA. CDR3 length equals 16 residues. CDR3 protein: CASSRPLAGYTDTQYF. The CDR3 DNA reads TGTGCCAGCAGCCGCCCCCTAGCGGGGTACACAGATACGCAGTATTTT.

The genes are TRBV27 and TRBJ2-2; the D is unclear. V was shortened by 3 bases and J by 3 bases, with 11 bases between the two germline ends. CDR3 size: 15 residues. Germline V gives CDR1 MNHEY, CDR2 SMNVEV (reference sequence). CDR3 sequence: CASSLTHHYTGELFF. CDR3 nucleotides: TGTGCCAGCAGTTTGACACATCACTACACCGGGGAGCTGTTTTTT.

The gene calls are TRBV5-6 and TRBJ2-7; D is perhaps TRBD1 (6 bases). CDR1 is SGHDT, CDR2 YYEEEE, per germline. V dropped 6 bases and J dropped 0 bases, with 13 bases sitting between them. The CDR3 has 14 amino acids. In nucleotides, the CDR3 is TGTGCCAGCACCGTTACAGGGTCCTCCTACGAGCAGTACTTC. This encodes CASTVTGSSYEQYF.

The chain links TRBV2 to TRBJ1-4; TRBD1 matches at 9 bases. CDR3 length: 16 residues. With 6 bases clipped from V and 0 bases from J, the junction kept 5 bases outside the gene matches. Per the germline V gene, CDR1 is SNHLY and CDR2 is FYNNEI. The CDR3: CASSPDRGPTNEKLFF. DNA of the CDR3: TGTGCCAGCAGCCCGGACAGGGGCCCAACTAATGAAAAACTGTTTTTT.

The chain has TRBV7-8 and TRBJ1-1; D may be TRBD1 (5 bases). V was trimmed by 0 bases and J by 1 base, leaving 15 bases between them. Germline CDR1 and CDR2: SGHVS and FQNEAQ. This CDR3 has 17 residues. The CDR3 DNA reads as TGTGCCAGCAGCTTAGCGGGGCCAGTTATGGGGAACACTGAAGCTTTCTTT. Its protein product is CASSLAGPVMGNTEAFF.

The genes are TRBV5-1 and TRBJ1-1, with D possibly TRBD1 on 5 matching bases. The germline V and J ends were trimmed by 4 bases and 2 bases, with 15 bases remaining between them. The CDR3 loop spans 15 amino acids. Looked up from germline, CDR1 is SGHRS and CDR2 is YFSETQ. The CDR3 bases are TGCGCCAGCAGCACCGAAAGGGGAATAAACACTGAAGCTTTCTTT. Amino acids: CASSTERGINTEAFF. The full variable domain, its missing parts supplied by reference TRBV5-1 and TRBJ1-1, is KAGVTQTPRYLIKTRGQQVTLSCSPISGHRSVSWYQQTPGQGLQFLFEYFSETQRNKGNFPGRFSGRQFSNSRSEMNVSTLELGDSALYLCASSTERGINTEAFFGQGTRLTVV.

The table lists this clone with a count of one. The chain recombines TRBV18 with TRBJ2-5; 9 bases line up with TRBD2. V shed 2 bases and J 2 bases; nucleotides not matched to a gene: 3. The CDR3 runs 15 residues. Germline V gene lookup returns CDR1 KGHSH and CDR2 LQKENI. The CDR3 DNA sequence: TGTGCCAGCTCACCAAGGCTAGCGGGACAAGAGACCCAGTACTTC. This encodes CASSPRLAGQETQYF.

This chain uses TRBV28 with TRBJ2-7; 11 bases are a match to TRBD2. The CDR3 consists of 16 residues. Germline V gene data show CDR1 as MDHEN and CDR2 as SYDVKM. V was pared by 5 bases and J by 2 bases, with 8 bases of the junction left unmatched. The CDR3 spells CASSTPTSGTPYEQYF. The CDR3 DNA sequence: TGTGCCAGCAGTACACCGACTAGCGGGACTCCCTACGAGCAGTACTTC.

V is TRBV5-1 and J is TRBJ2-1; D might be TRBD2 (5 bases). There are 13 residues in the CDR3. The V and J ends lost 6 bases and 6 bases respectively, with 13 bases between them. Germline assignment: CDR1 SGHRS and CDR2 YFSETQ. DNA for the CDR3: TGCGCCAGCACGGTCGGACTTGGCAATGAGCAGTTCTTC. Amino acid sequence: CASTVGLGNEQFF.

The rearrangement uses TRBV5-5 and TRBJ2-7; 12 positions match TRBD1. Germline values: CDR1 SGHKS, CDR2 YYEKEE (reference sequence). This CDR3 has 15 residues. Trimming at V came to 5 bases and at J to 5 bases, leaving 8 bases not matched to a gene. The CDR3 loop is CASSYVGTGGDEQYF. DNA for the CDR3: TGTGCCAGCAGTTATGTTGGGACAGGGGGCGACGAGCAGTACTTC. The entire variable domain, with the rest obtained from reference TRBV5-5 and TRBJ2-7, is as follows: DAGVTQSPTHLIKTRGQQVTLRCSPISGHKSVSWYQQVLGQGPQFIFQYYEKEERGRGNFPDRFSARQFPNYSSELNVNALLLGDSALYLCASSYVGTGGDEQYFGPGTRLTVT.

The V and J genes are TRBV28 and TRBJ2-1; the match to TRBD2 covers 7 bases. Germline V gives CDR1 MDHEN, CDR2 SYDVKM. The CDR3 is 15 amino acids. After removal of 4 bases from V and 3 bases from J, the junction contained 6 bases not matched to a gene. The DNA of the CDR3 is TGTGCCAGCAGTTATCGCGGGAGCTTCTACAATGAGCAGTTCTTC. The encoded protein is CASSYRGSFYNEQFF.

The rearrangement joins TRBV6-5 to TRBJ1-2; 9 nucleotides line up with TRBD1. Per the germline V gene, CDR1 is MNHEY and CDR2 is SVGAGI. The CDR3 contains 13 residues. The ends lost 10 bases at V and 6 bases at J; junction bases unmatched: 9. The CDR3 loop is CATSRDRVDGYTF. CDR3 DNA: TGTGCCACCAGCCGGGACAGGGTTGATGGCTACACCTTC.

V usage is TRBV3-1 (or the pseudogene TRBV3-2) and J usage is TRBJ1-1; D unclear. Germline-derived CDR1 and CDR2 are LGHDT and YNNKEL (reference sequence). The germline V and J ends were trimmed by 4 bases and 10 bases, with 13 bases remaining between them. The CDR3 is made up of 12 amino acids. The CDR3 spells CASSLGLYGAFF. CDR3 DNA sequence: TGTGCCAGCAGCCTAGGACTCTACGGAGCTTTCTTT.

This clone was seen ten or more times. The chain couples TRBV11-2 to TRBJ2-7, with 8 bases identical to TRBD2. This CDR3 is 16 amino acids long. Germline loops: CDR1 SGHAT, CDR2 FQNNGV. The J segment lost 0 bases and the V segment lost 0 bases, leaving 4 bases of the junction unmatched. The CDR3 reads CASSLEAGVVSYEQYF. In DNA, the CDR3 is TGTGCCAGCAGCTTAGAAGCGGGAGTGGTCTCCTACGAGCAGTACTTC.

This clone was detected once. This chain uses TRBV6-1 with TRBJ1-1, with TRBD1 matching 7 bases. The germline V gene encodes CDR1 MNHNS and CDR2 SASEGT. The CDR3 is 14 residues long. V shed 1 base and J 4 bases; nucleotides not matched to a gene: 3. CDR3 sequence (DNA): TGTGCCAGCAGTGAAGGAGGGGGCGTCACTGAAGCTTTCTTT. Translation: CASSEGGGVTEAFF.

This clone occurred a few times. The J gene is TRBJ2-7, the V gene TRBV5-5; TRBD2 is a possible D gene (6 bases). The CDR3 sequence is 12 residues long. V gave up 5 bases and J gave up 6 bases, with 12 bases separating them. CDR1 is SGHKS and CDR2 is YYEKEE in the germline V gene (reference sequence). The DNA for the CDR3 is TGTGCCAGCAGTTATGCGGGGTCCGAGCAGTACTTC. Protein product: CASSYAGSEQYF. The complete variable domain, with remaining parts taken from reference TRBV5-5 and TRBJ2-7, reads DAGVTQSPTHLIKTRGQQVTLRCSPISGHKSVSWYQQVLGQGPQFIFQYYEKEERGRGNFPDRFSARQFPNYSSELNVNALLLGDSALYLCASSYAGSEQYFGPGTRLTVT.

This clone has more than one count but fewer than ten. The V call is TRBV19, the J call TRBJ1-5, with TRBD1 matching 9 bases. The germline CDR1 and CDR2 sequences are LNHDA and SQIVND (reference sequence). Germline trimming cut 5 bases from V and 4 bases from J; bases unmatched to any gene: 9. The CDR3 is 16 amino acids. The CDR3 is CASSPRDREFNQPQHF. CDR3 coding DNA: TGTGCCAGTAGTCCCCGGGACAGGGAGTTTAATCAGCCCCAGCATTTT.

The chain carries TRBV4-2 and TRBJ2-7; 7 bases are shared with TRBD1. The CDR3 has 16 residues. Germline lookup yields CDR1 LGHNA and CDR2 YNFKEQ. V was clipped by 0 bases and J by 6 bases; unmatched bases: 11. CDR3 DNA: TGTGCCAGCAGCCAAGATTTTGAGGGGGCGAAGCGCGAGCAGTACTTC. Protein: CASSQDFEGAKREQYF.

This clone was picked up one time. The CDR3 reads CASSAQGAGEQFF. CDR3 bases: TGTGCCAGCAGCGCCCAGGGGGCTGGTGAGCAGTTCTTC. The genes are TRBV13 and TRBJ2-1, with 8 bases identical to TRBD1. The CDR3 spans 13 residues. Germline lookup yields CDR1 PRHDT and CDR2 FYEKMQ (reference sequence). Germline trimming cut 5 bases from V and 9 bases from J; bases unmatched to any gene: 6. The full variable domain, in which reference TRBV13 and TRBJ2-1 provide the parts outside the CDR3, is AAGVIQSPRHLIKEKRETATLKCYPIPRHDTVYWYQQGPGQDPQFLISFYEKMQSDKGSIPDRFSAQQFSDYHSELNMSSLELGDSALYFCASSAQGAGEQFFGPGTRLTVL.

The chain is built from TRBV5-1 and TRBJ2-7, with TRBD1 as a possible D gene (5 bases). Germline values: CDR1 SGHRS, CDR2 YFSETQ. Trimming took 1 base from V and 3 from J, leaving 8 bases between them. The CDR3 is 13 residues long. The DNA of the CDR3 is TGCGCCAGCAGCTTGCAGGACAACTACGAGCAGTACTTC. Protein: CASSLQDNYEQYF.

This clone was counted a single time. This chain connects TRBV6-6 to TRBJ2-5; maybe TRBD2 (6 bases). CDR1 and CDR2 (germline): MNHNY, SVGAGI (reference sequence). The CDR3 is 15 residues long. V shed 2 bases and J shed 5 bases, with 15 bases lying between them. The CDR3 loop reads CASSYRGGNRETQYF. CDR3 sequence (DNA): TGTGCCAGCAGTTACAGAGGCGGGAACCGGGAGACCCAGTACTTC.

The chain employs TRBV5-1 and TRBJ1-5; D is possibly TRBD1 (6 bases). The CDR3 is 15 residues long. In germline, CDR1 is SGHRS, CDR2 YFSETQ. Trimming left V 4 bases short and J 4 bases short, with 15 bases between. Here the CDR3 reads CASSATGEGNQPQHF. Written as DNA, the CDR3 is TGCGCCAGCAGCGCGACAGGTGAGGGGAATCAGCCCCAGCATTTT.